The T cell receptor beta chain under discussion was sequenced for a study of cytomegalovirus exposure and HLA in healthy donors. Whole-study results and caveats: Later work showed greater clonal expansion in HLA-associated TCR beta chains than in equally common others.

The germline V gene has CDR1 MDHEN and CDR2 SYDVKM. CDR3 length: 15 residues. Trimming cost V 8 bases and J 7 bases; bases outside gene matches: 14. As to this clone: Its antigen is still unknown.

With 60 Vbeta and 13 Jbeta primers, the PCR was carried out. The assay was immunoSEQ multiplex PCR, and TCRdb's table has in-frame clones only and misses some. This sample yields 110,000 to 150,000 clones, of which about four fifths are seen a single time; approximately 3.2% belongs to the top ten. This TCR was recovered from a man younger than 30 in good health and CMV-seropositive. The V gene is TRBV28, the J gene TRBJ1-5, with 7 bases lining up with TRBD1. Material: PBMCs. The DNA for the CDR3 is TGTGCCAGCTTAGAGGGGGCACCGCTTGAGCAGCCCCAGCATTTT. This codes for CASLEGAPLEQPQHF.